This T cell receptor beta chain is drawn from a study of T cell repertoires in cytomegalovirus infection. Study results and caveats: Identification of carriers of CMV plus the relevant HLA was performed using cumulative public TCR beta family frequency. In two of eight donors, the top clonotype was HLA-C-restricted CMV-specific.

The sample holds many counts of this clonotype. Its specificity is unknown. The junction had 9 bases not matched to a gene; V was cut back by 3 bases and J by 4 bases. The CDR3 sequence is 15 residues long. From germline, CDR1 is SGHDT and CDR2 YYEEEE. TCRdb itself ran the reads through MiXCR, one entry per CDR3 protein. The data show 400,000 to 550,000 distinct CDR3 sequences, about 11% seen once. This sequence was found in a human donor in good health (CMV status not recorded). Some clones in this sample may be carry-over from other donors' samples. Sequenced sample: PBMCs. The chain is built from TRBV5-6 and TRBJ1-1, with 7 bases identical to TRBD1. CDR3 protein: CASSYILQGGTEAFF. CDR3 DNA: TGTGCCAGCAGCTACATACTGCAGGGGGGCACTGAAGCTTTCTTT.